Following are 12 T cell receptor beta chains from one sample sequenced in a study of blood T cell repertoires in COVID-19. Profiling relied on immunoSEQ multiplex PCR, and the TCRdb table lists in-frame clones only, not all of them. This sample carries about 200,000 clones, approximately 90% of them seen once, and the ten largest clones take around 0.84%. Sequencing was performed on peripheral blood. The source of these receptors is a man between 60 and 70 years old with COVID-19, enrolled during active disease.

The V gene is TRBV29-1, the J gene TRBJ1-2, with a possible D match to TRBD1 (6 bases). Trimming cost V 0 bases and J 4 bases, with 12 bases left between them. Germline CDR1 is SQVTM and CDR2 is ANQGSEA. The CDR3 is 14 residues long. The DNA of the CDR3 is TGCAGCGTTGAAGAGCAAGGACAGCCCTATGGCTACACCTTC. Its protein is CSVEEQGQPYGYTF.

The chain links TRBV28 to TRBJ2-7; maybe TRBD1 (9 bases). Trimming left V 8 bases short and J 2 bases short, with 19 bases between. Germline CDR1 reads MDHEN; CDR2 reads SYDVKM. The CDR3 sequence is 15 residues long. This CDR3 reads CASRTGGTGPYEQYF. The CDR3 bases are TGTGCCAGCCGGACGGGGGGGACAGGGCCCTACGAGCAGTACTTC.

This sequence joins TRBV10-2 and TRBJ2-3, with 13 bases aligning to TRBD2. V shed 7 bases, J shed 4 bases, and the junction held 23 bases outside the gene matches. The CDR3 spans 21 residues. Germline lookup yields CDR1 WSHSY and CDR2 SAAADI. This chain's CDR3 is CASTTLSRAWGTSGIADTQYF. The DNA of the CDR3 is TGCGCCAGCACCACCCTGTCGAGGGCTTGGGGGACTAGCGGGATCGCAGATACGCAGTATTTT.

The gene calls are TRBV24-1 and TRBJ1-2, with D perhaps TRBD1 (6 bases). V lost 3 bases, J lost 7 bases, and 14 bases lay in between. This CDR3 has 14 amino acids. CDR1 and CDR2 from the germline V gene are KGHDR and SFDVKD. The CDR3 loop is CATSDENRVSGYTF. Here the CDR3 DNA reads TGTGCCACCAGTGATGAGAACAGGGTGTCTGGCTACACCTTC.

The gene calls are TRBV13 and TRBJ2-3; 7 bases map to TRBD1. CDR3 length equals 18 residues. The germline CDR1 and CDR2 sequences are PRHDT and FYEKMQ (reference sequence). After removal of 2 bases from V and 1 base from J, the junction contained 12 bases not matched to a gene. The CDR3 here is CASSLSRGWVRGTDTQYF. Here the CDR3 DNA reads TGTGCCAGCAGCTTAAGCAGGGGGTGGGTCCGAGGCACAGATACGCAGTATTTT.

The chain employs TRBV3-1 (or the pseudogene TRBV3-2) and TRBJ1-6; TRBD1 aligns across 8 bases. Trimming took 1 base from V and 16 from J; bases not matched to a gene: 15. CDR3 length equals 16 residues. Germline V CDR1 and CDR2: LGHDT, YNNKEL (reference sequence). The CDR3 nucleotides are TGTGCCAGCAGCCAAGGAGGGACAGGTCGCATTTCGGGACTCCACTTT. Its protein product is CASSQGGTGRISGLHF.

The chain uses TRBV28 and TRBJ2-7; 9 nucleotides align to TRBD1. The CDR3 is 16 amino acids. The germline V gene has CDR1 MDHEN and CDR2 SYDVKM. V shed 6 bases and J 2 bases; nucleotides not matched to a gene: 11. This CDR3 is CASRGHPGQGPYEQYF. The CDR3 nucleotides read TGTGCCAGCAGAGGGCACCCGGGACAGGGACCCTACGAGCAGTACTTC.

About this clone: The sample carries other DNA sequences with the same CDR3. The genes are TRBV12-5 and TRBJ2-7; 8 bases are a match to TRBD1. Germline values: CDR1 LGHNT, CDR2 FRNRAP. CDR3 length: 14 residues. V was pared by 5 bases and J by 2 bases, with 5 bases of the junction left unmatched. Written as DNA, the CDR3 is TGTGCTAGTGGTCACCGGACAGGGCCCTACGAGCAGTACTTC. Amino acid sequence: CASGHRTGPYEQYF.

The gene calls are TRBV7-6 and TRBJ2-2, with 10 bases matching TRBD2. The germline gives CDR1 SGHVS, CDR2 FNYEAQ. The CDR3 is made up of 16 amino acids. The V segment lost 0 bases and the J segment 4 bases; nucleotides outside the gene matches: 2. The CDR3 loop is CASSLASGRFTGELFF. In nucleotides, the CDR3 is TGTGCCAGCAGCTTAGCTAGCGGGAGGTTCACCGGGGAGCTGTTTTTT.

The sample holds a few counts of this clone. The chain couples TRBV11-2 to TRBJ2-1; 15 nucleotides agree with TRBD2. This CDR3 has 16 residues. Germline V gene lookup returns CDR1 SGHAT and CDR2 FQNNGV. With V trimmed by 5 bases and J by 5 bases, 4 bases remained unmatched. CDR3 nucleotides: TGTGCCAGCAGCCACGGGACTAGCGGGGGGAACAATGAGCAGTTCTTC. Translating it yields CASSHGTSGGNNEQFF.

This clone appeared once. The chain couples TRBV18 to TRBJ1-6; 9 nucleotides align to TRBD1. The CDR3 loop spans 15 amino acids. The germline V gene has CDR1 KGHSH and CDR2 LQKENI. The J segment lost 5 bases and the V segment lost 6 bases, leaving 5 bases of the junction unmatched. The CDR3 bases are TGTGCCAGCTCCCGAGGACAGGGGAATAATTCACCCCTCCACTTT. Translated, it gives CASSRGQGNNSPLHF.

The rearrangement joins TRBV21-1 to TRBJ2-3; TRBD1, the table's D call, was not compared with the DNA. TRBV21-1 is a documented pseudogene. The CDR3 is made up of 14 amino acids. CDR3 DNA sequence: TGTGCCAGCCCCAGGGCAGGCAACACAGATACGCAGTATTTT. Translated: CASPRAGNTDTQYF.